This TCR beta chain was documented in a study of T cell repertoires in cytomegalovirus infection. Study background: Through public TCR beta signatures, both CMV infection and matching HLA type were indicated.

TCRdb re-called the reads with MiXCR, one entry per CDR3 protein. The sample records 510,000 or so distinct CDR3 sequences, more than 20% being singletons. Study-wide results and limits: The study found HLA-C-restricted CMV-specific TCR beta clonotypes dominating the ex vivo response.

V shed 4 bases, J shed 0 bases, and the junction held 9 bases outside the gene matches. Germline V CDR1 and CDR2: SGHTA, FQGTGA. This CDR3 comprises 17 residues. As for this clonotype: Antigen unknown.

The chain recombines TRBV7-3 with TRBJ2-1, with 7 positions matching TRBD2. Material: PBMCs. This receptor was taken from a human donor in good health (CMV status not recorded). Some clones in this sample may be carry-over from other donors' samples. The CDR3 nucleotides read TGTGCCAGCAGCTCTCCTATCGGGAGGAGCTCCTACAATGAGCAGTTCTTC. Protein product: CASSSPIGRSSYNEQFF.